Following are 17 T cell receptor beta chains from one sample sequenced in a study of CD8 T cells in ankylosing spondylitis. Study outcomes and limitations: Within ankylosing spondylitis blood, a TCR beta motif made up of several highly homologous variants appeared to be characteristic.

These receptors' targets are unknown. TCRdb reprocessed the 5' RACE reads via MiXCR and lists one record per CDR3 protein. The data show more than 650,000 distinct CDR3 sequences, with about 12% seen just once and just over 0.5% held by the top ten. Sample: blood, either unsorted or a sorted T cell fraction (not recorded which). The source is a male donor with ankylosing spondylitis.

This clonotype was counted at least ten times. The chain links TRBV12-3 or TRBV12-4 to TRBJ1-5; D call uncertain. The V and J ends lost 3 bases and 6 bases respectively, with 6 bases between them. The CDR3 contains 12 residues. The CDR3 region has the DNA TGTGCCAGCAGTTTTTTCAGTCAGCCCCAGCATTTT. Translated: CASSFFSQPQHF.

V and J are TRBV20-1 and TRBJ1-1, with D perhaps matching TRBD1 (6 bases). Germline-derived CDR1 and CDR2 are DFQATT and SNEGSKA (reference sequence). Trimming took 5 bases from V and 5 from J, leaving 24 bases between them. This CDR3 region has 16 residues. The CDR3 protein is CSARGGGYPFGTEAFF. CDR3 in DNA: TGCAGTGCTCGGGGAGGGGGTTACCCTTTCGGGACTGAAGCTTTCTTT.

This clonotype has a count of ten or more. The chain employs TRBV12-3 or TRBV12-4 and TRBJ1-1; the D gene is possibly TRBD1 (5 bases). The germline V and J ends were trimmed by 3 bases and 11 bases, with 10 bases remaining between them. The CDR3 is 11 amino acids. In DNA, the CDR3 is TGTGCCAGCAGTTTTAACAGGAACGCTTTCTTT. Protein sequence: CASSFNRNAFF.

The CDR3 sequence is CASSQALGGALLPYEQYF. The CDR3 nucleotides read TGCGCCAGCAGCCAGGCCTTAGGGGGAGCCCTACTACCTTACGAGCAGTACTTC. The rearrangement joins TRBV4-3 to TRBJ2-7; D perhaps matches TRBD1 (6 bases). The ends were cut back, 3 bases at V and 4 bases at J, with 25 bases in the middle. The germline V gene has CDR1 LGHNA and CDR2 YSLEER. The CDR3 runs 18 residues.

This clonotype was observed a handful of times. The V call is TRBV10-3, the J call TRBJ2-7; possible D gene TRBD2, 5 bases. Per germline, CDR1 ENHRY and CDR2 SYGVKD. V dropped 9 bases and J dropped 0 bases, with 12 bases sitting between them. The CDR3 is made up of 13 amino acids. CDR3 DNA sequence: TGTGCCATACGGACTGAGAGCTCCTACGAGCAGTACTTC. Its protein product is CAIRTESSYEQYF.

The chain combines TRBV27 with TRBJ2-1; D is unresolved. Germline assignment: CDR1 MNHEY and CDR2 SMNVEV (reference sequence). Between the trimmed V and J ends, which lost 3 bases and 5 bases, there was a span of 8 bases. The length of the CDR3 is 13 residues. The chain's CDR3 is CASSLLVNNEQFF. Written as DNA, the CDR3 is TGTGCCAGCAGTTTGCTAGTGAACAATGAGCAGTTCTTC.

This clonotype was recorded a few times. This chain connects TRBV7-2 to TRBJ2-5; D is possibly TRBD1 or TRBD2 (7 bases each). The CDR3 runs to 13 residues. The V and J ends lost 10 bases and 4 bases respectively, with 16 bases between them. The V gene's germline CDR1 is SGHTA and CDR2 FQGNSA. Here the CDR3 reads CAIGRGLLETQYF. In nucleotides, the CDR3 is TGTGCCATTGGGAGGGGGCTATTAGAGACCCAGTACTTC.

V usage is TRBV5-1 and J usage is TRBJ2-5; D perhaps matches TRBD1 (5 bases). CDR1 and CDR2 (germline): SGHRS, YFSETQ. Between the trimmed V and J ends, which lost 3 bases and 4 bases, there was a span of 16 bases. The CDR3 contains 15 residues. CDR3 nucleotides: TGCGCCAGCAGCTCAACAGGAGAGTCGGGAGAGACCCAGTACTTC. Residues: CASSSTGESGETQYF.

This clonotype came up a few times. V gene TRBV7-9 combines with J gene TRBJ1-3; the D is unclear. Per germline, CDR1 SEHNR and CDR2 FQNEAQ (reference sequence). This CDR3 region has 13 residues. V was trimmed by 6 bases and J by 2 bases, leaving 8 bases between them. The CDR3 region has the DNA TGTGCCAGCAGTATTGAGGCTGGAAACACCATATATTTT. Its protein product is CASSIEAGNTIYF.

This clonotype has just a few counts. The chain uses TRBV20-1 and TRBJ1-4; D is possibly TRBD1 (6 bases). The CDR3 loop spans 14 amino acids. V lost 4 bases, J lost 7 bases, and 16 bases lay in between. Germline lookup yields CDR1 DFQATT and CDR2 SNEGSKA (reference sequence). CDR3 DNA: TGCAGTGCTAAAAGGACAGCTTCATTTGAAAAACTGTTTTTT. It translates to CSAKRTASFEKLFF.

This clonotype turned up a few times. The V and J genes are TRBV10-2 and TRBJ2-5; perhaps TRBD1 as D (6 bases). Trimming stripped 3 bases from V and 2 bases from J, with 10 bases between. CDR3 size: 14 residues. The germline gives CDR1 WSHSY, CDR2 SAAADI. The CDR3 is CASSEGGAQETQYF. The CDR3, as DNA: TGCGCCAGCAGTGAAGGGGGAGCTCAAGAGACCCAGTACTTC.

This clonotype was found a few times. J is TRBJ1-2 and V is TRBV20-1; D gene ambiguous. V lost 1 base, J lost 5 bases, and 17 bases lay in between. The germline V gene has CDR1 DFQATT and CDR2 SNEGSKA (reference sequence). This CDR3 has 15 residues. This chain's CDR3 is CSARAPTKAFYGYTF. The CDR3, as DNA: TGCAGTGCTAGAGCTCCCACTAAGGCTTTTTATGGCTACACCTTC.

This chain links TRBV7-2 with TRBJ1-5; tentatively, D is TRBD1 (6 bases). This CDR3 has 15 residues. Trimming shortened V by 5 bases and J by 3 bases, and 14 bases separated the two germline ends. CDR1 and CDR2 from the germline V gene are SGHTA and FQGNSA. CDR3 residues: CASSLQGNLNQPQHF. CDR3 in DNA: TGTGCCAGCAGCCTACAGGGTAACCTCAATCAGCCCCAGCATTTT.

The chain joins TRBV20-1 to TRBJ2-3; either TRBD1 or TRBD2 may supply D (6 bases each). The V gene lost 3 bases and the J gene lost 6 bases, with 16 bases spanning the gap. From germline, CDR1 is DFQATT and CDR2 SNEGSKA (reference sequence). This CDR3 is built from 14 residues. CDR3: CSASARGGGDTQYF. In DNA, the CDR3 is TGCAGTGCTAGCGCCAGGGGAGGTGGGGATACGCAGTATTTT.

This clonotype was counted a few times. This CDR3 reads CASSLAGQGANTQYF. The CDR3 DNA sequence: TGCGCCAGCAGCTTGGCGGGACAGGGGGCGAATACGCAGTATTTT. This chain joins TRBV5-1 and TRBJ2-3; 12 bases align to TRBD1. Germline CDR1 is SGHRS and CDR2 is YFSETQ. This CDR3 comprises 15 residues. Losses at the gene ends were 0 bases for V and 7 bases for J; bases not matched to a gene: 3.

This clonotype was seen many times. The chain uses TRBV4-3 and TRBJ1-1; no clear D. Germline lookup yields CDR1 LGHNA and CDR2 YSLEER. This CDR3 spans 14 amino acids. The V end lost 3 bases, the J end lost 3 bases, and 11 bases lay between the germline ends. The DNA of the CDR3 is TGCGCCAGCAGCCAGGTAGATTGGGACACTGAAGCTTTCTTT. Its translation: CASSQVDWDTEAFF.

This clonotype was seen only a few times. The DNA for the CDR3 is TGCGCCAGCAGCTTGGCCACCGGGGGTTACCCCTACAATGAGCAGTTCTTC. This sequence encodes CASSLATGGYPYNEQFF. V is TRBV5-1 and J is TRBJ2-1; maybe TRBD2 (6 bases). Germline CDR1 is SGHRS and CDR2 is YFSETQ. CDR3 size: 17 residues. V dropped 0 bases and J dropped 2 bases, with 15 bases sitting between them.